This record concerns one T cell receptor beta chain sequence. Its cognate antigen has yet to be identified. Base qualities are not at hand, and no much larger clone is one base apart. Taken with the paper, the label for time point translates to: baseline before first vaccination. The vaccinee samples were drawn from two UK trials, COV001 and COV002, one of which was a single-blind randomized controlled phase 2/3 trial testing AZD1222 (ChAdOx1 nCoV-19) in healthy adults. Trial participant PBMC samples were collected at day 0 and day 28 after the second dose for TCRbeta chain sequencing. The source of the sample is a study of T cell responses to AZD1222 COVID-19 vaccine (dated by TCRdb to 2020 to 2023). The study in broad terms: Because spike-specific TCR depth and breadth did not differ between the two schedules, AZD1222 recipients who got a second dose at roughly 4 weeks were pooled with those who got a second dose at roughly 12 weeks. Enrollment into the trials was organized by age into subgroups of 18-55, 56-69 and 70-plus years, and those subgroups contained roughly 150, 30 and 60 TCR-sequenced participants, respectively. A total of under 250 trial participants underwent TCR sequencing, of whom 200 to 220 had received two doses of AZD1222 and 26 had received two doses of the MenACWY control vaccine. The investigation overall reported the following: No day 14 peak-response samples were available, so repertoires were characterized only after the peak T cell response. Only six or seven AZD1222 recipients were SARS-CoV-2 seropositive at baseline, limiting conclusions about previously exposed vaccinees. Spike-specific TCR breadth and depth rose significantly after two AZD1222 doses compared with day 0 and with MenACWY recipients. In the small 56-69-year group, the increase in depth fell short of significance, most likely because of low power. Epitopes outside the regions mutated in the B.1.351 and B.1.1.7 variants were reportedly recognized by nearly half of the unique spike-specific TCRs. Participants were mostly white British and included more females than males, and it was suggested by the authors that clonal diversity may have been underestimated. CD4 TCRs associated with the vaccine covered the entire spike protein, and the dominant responses were in regions 160-218 and 743-854.

At the junction V is shortened by 4 bases and J by 6 bases; bases outside the gene matches: 10. Measured from the cysteine to the phenylalanine, the CDR3 is 15 residues long. The CDR3 DNA has 45 bases and is translated from base 1. The germline V gene (reference sequence) provides CDR1 SGHKS and CDR2 YYEKEE. The CDR3 regions of human TCRbeta chains were analyzed by immunosequencing. For the original study's pipeline: TCRs in the repertoires were compared against a reference library of SARS-CoV-2-specific TCRs that had been generated with the MIRA antigen-specificity platform. Breadth meant the fraction of unique TCRs that were SARS-CoV-2-associated, whereas depth meant the fraction of total T cells that were SARS-CoV-2-associated. Using the MIRA data, each spike-specific TCR was assigned both to the spike region to which the TCR was reactive and to a CD4 or CD8 class. Log10-transformed breadth and depth values were compared by one-way ANOVA with Sidak's multiple comparisons tests. Drawn from immuneACCESS, this table holds only the in-frame rearrangements with V and J called that TCRdb kept. Clones are partly lost; checked studies trace under half to an unresolved V gene and leave the rest unexplained. The V and J calls and clone size are taken from that table; D and trimming were inferred from the DNA. The sample data list fewer than 130,000 clones, and roughly 90% of these were observed just once. Around 1.7% of the sample goes to the ten largest clones.

The receptor chain draws on TRBV5-5 and TRBJ1-2; TRBD1 matches 9 bases in the middle. The sample was peripheral blood, taken on day 0 of AZD1222 vaccination. This sequence was found in an adult in good health. The DNA is TGTGCCAGCAGCGGCCGGGACAGGGTAGCACATGGCTACACCTTC. Its coded protein is CASSGRDRVAHGYTF. The CDR3, completed at both ends by the reference TRBV5-5 and TRBJ1-2 genes, gives the full variable domain DAGVTQSPTHLIKTRGQQVTLRCSPISGHKSVSWYQQVLGQGPQFIFQYYEKEERGRGNFPDRFSARQFPNYSSELNVNALLLGDSALYLCASSGRDRVAHGYTFGSGTRLTVV.